The rows below give T cell receptor beta chains drawn from one sample of a study of post-analysis software for immune sequencing data. TCRdb fed the PCR reads into MiXCR, producing one record per CDR3 protein. The repertoire holds roughly 670,000 distinct CDR3 sequences, roughly three fifths seen once, with approximately 10% in the top ten. The specimen sequenced was blood. Receptor source: a girl aged 2 to 10 with multiple sclerosis. Each CDR3 is given with its conserved first and last residue. The D gene is left open where the match is weak. Some rows have no size entry. The others give once, few or many, or a class for an expanded clone.

few NA TRBJ2-1 TRBV7-9 CASSTGYNEQFF TGCGCCAGTTCTACAGGGTACAATGAGCAGTTCTTC
NA NA TRBJ2-5 TRBV24-1 CATSVGETQYF TGTGCCACCAGTGTCGGAGAGACCCAGTACTTC
few TRBD2 TRBJ2-1 TRBV12-3/TRBV12-4 CASSTRLAGRSYNEQFF TGTGCCAGCAGTACCCGACTAGCGGGGAGGTCCTACAATGAGCAGTTCTTC
few NA TRBJ2-5 TRBV10-3 CAISGTSSPETQYF TGTGCCATCAGTGGCACTAGCAGCCCAGAGACCCAGTACTTC
NA TRBD1 TRBJ2-6 TRBV7-8 CASSSYRGLPSGANVLTF TGTGCCAGCAGCTCGTACAGGGGGCTCCCCTCTGGGGCCAACGTCCTGACTTTC
NA TRBD2 TRBJ2-7 TRBV6-5 CASSSLTSGRGEQYF TGTGCCAGCAGTTCTCTGACTAGCGGGAGAGGGGAGCAGTACTTC
once NA TRBJ1-5 TRBV27 CASSFTPAQPQHF TGTGCCAGCAGTTTTACGCCGGCACAGCCCCAGCATTTT
NA NA TRBJ1-1 TRBV11-3 CASSPPRVNTEAFF TGTGCCAGCAGCCCACCAAGGGTGAACACTGAAGCTTTCTTT
NA TRBD1 TRBJ1-2 TRBV6-2/TRBV6-3 CASSYDRDDGYTF TGTGCCAGCAGTTACGACAGGGATGATGGCTACACCTTC
NA NA TRBJ1-2 TRBV11-2 CASSSLRDYGYTF TGTGCCAGCAGCTCCCTTCGGGACTATGGCTACACCTTC
NA TRBD1 TRBJ2-6 TRBV11-2 CASSWDRAGANVLTF TGTGCCAGCAGCTGGGACAGAGCTGGGGCCAACGTCCTGACTTTC
NA NA TRBJ2-5 TRBV18 CASSPPTEQETQYF TGTGCCAGCTCACCACCGACGGAACAAGAGACCCAGTACTTC
NA NA TRBJ1-1 TRBV30 CAWSVRENTEAFF TGTGCCTGGAGTGTACGCGAGAACACTGAAGCTTTCTTT
NA NA TRBJ1-1 TRBV11-2 CASTTGLQAFF TGTGCCAGCACCACAGGGCTCCAAGCTTTCTTT
NA NA TRBJ2-3 TRBV6-5 CVSSSPQAGRADTQYF TGTGTCAGCAGTTCCCCTCAGGCGGGTCGGGCAGATACGCAGTATTTT
NA TRBD2 TRBJ2-7 TRBV6-2/TRBV6-3 CASRISGNRYEQYF TGTGCCAGCAGGATAAGCGGGAACCGTTACGAGCAGTACTTC
NA TRBD1 TRBJ2-7 TRBV6-2/TRBV6-3 CASSTGQGTYEQYF TGTGCCAGCAGCACCGGACAGGGGACCTACGAGCAGTACTTC
few NA TRBJ2-1 TRBV2 CASSDPAGDNEQFF TGTGCCAGCAGTGACCCGGCAGGGGACAATGAGCAGTTCTTC
few NA TRBJ2-7 TRBV29-1 CSVDGSGPYEQYF TGCAGCGTTGACGGCAGTGGTCCCTACGAGCAGTACTTC
once NA TRBJ2-7 TRBV30 CAWSVPGLKRGDEQYF TGTGCCTGGAGTGTACCCGGACTGAAACGAGGGGACGAGCAGTACTTC
few NA TRBJ2-7 TRBV10-2 CASRVTGSYEQYF TGCGCCAGCAGGGTTACAGGGAGCTACGAGCAGTACTTC
NA NA TRBJ2-2 TRBV29-1 CSVGDYLNTRELFF TGCAGCGTTGGCGACTACCTGAACACCAGGGAGCTGTTTTTT
few NA TRBJ1-1 TRBV2 CASSGAERYTEAFF TGTGCCAGCAGTGGGGCAGAGCGGTACACTGAAGCTTTCTTT
NA NA TRBJ2-3 TRBV10-1 CASSAGHGTDTQYF TGCGCCAGCAGCGCGGGACACGGCACAGATACGCAGTATTTT
NA TRBD1 TRBJ2-1 TRBV6-1 CASSANRGYYNEQFF TGTGCCAGCAGTGCCAACAGGGGTTACTACAATGAGCAGTTCTTC
NA NA TRBJ2-7 TRBV9 CASSVSGQGFYEQYF TGTGCCAGCAGCGTAAGCGGCCAGGGATTCTACGAGCAGTACTTC
NA TRBD2 TRBJ2-3 TRBV19 CASRTLAGGPDTQYF TGTGCCAGTAGGACACTAGCGGGAGGCCCAGATACGCAGTATTTT
few TRBD1 TRBJ2-1 TRBV7-2 CASSFQGDNEQFF TGTGCCAGCAGCTTTCAGGGGGACAATGAGCAGTTCTTC
NA NA TRBJ2-7 TRBV3-1 CASSTHWSDEQYF TGTGCCAGCAGCACCCACTGGAGCGACGAGCAGTACTTC
NA TRBD2 TRBJ2-1 TRBV20-1 CSASASGTYNEQFF TGCAGTGCTAGCGCTAGCGGGACCTACAATGAGCAGTTCTTC
NA NA TRBJ2-5 TRBV24-1 CATVSLQETQYF TGTGCCACCGTTTCACTTCAAGAGACCCAGTACTTC
NA NA TRBJ1-6 TRBV5-1 CASSLAGVRNSPLHF TGCGCCAGCAGCTTGGCAGGTGTTCGTAATTCACCCCTCCACTTT
NA NA TRBJ1-1 TRBV29-1 CSGSGLNTEAFF TGCAGCGGCTCAGGGTTGAACACTGAAGCTTTCTTT
NA TRBD2 TRBJ2-3 TRBV27 CASRVYGRARLDTQYF TGTGCCAGCAGAGTATACGGGAGGGCCCGATTAGATACGCAGTATTTT
few TRBD1 TRBJ2-7 TRBV27 CASRPAGTGQYEQYF TGTGCCAGCAGACCCGCCGGGACAGGGCAATACGAGCAGTACTTC
NA TRBD1 TRBJ2-6 TRBV6-2/TRBV6-3 CASSPDRGVSGANVLTF TGTGCCAGCAGCCCGGACAGGGGAGTATCTGGGGCCAACGTCCTGACTTTC
NA TRBD2 TRBJ2-1 TRBV5-1 CASSFGLAGYNEQFF TGCGCCAGCAGCTTCGGACTAGCGGGGTACAATGAGCAGTTCTTC
once NA TRBJ2-7 TRBV2 CASSEGGTLYEQYF TGTGCCAGCAGTGAAGGTGGCACCCTCTACGAGCAGTACTTC
NA NA TRBJ2-3 TRBV6-5 CASTHTLEHTDTQYF TGTGCCAGCACCCACACCCTTGAGCACACAGATACGCAGTATTTT
NA NA TRBJ2-1 TRBV20-1 CSDTGTFNEQFF TGCAGTGACACGGGGACTTTCAATGAGCAGTTCTTC